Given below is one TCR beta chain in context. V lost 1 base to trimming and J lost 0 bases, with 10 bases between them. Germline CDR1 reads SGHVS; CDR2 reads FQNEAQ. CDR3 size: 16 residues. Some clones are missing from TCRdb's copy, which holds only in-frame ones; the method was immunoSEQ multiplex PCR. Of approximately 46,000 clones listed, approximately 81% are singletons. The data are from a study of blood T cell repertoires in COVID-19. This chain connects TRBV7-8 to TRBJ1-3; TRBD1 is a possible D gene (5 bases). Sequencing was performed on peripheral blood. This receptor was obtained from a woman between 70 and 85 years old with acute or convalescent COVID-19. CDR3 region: CASSLGGVSSGNTIYF. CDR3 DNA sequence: TGTGCCAGCAGCTTAGGGGGGGTCAGCTCTGGAAACACCATATATTTT.